This T cell receptor beta chain was identified during a study of T cell responses to AZD1222 COVID-19 vaccine (dated by TCRdb to about 2021). With regard to the full study: TCR sequencing covered 233 trial participants: 207 given two doses of AZD1222 and 26 given two doses of MenACWY control vaccine. Trial participants were enrolled by age into 18-55, 56-69 and 70-plus year subgroups, with 148, 28 and 57 TCR-sequenced participants respectively.

As to this clone: Its antigen remains unidentified. One base away there is no much larger clone; base qualities are not given.

The CDR3 regions of human TCRbeta chains were analyzed by immunosequencing. The published analysis was carried out like this. TCRs in the repertoires were matched against a reference library of SARS-CoV-2-specific TCRs that had been generated with the MIRA antigen-specificity platform. Breadth was defined as the fraction of unique TCRs that were SARS-CoV-2-associated, and depth was defined as the fraction of total T cells that were SARS-CoV-2-associated. Using the MIRA data, each spike-specific TCR was assigned both to the spike region to which the TCR was reactive and to a CD4 or CD8 class. Log10-transformed breadth and depth values were compared by one-way ANOVA with Sidak's multiple comparisons tests. Sourced from immuneACCESS, this table was stored by TCRdb with only in-frame sequences that have V and J called. A share of the clones is absent; for the studies checked, an unresolved V gene accounts for under half, and the remainder has no known explanation. V, J and clone size are taken as reported in that table, and D and trimming were inferred from the DNA itself. For this sample the table gives around 150,000 clones, of which roughly 90% were detected only once. Around 2.1% of the sample rests with the top ten.

The paper as a whole reports these results and caveats: Because no day 14 peak-response samples were available, repertoires were characterized only after the peak T cell response. Conclusions about previously exposed vaccinees were limited because only six AZD1222 recipients were SARS-CoV-2 seropositive at baseline. Spike-specific TCR breadth and depth rose significantly after two AZD1222 doses compared with day 0 and with MenACWY recipients. Reportedly, close to half of the unique spike-specific TCRs recognized epitopes lying outside the regions that are mutated in the B.1.351 and B.1.1.7 variants. The whole spike protein was spanned by vaccine-associated CD4 TCRs, and dominant responses were seen in regions 160-218 and 743-854. Participants were mostly white British and included more females than males, and it was suggested by the authors that clonal diversity may have been underestimated. In the small 56-69-year group, the increase in depth fell short of significance, most likely because of low power.

The label giving this sample's time point can be read as: about 28 days (+/-7) after the second vaccine dose. AZD1222 recipients given second doses at about 4 weeks or at about 12 weeks were pooled, since spike-specific TCR depth and breadth were not found to differ between the two schedules. Vaccinee samples were obtained from the UK trials COV001 and COV002, which included a single-blind randomized controlled phase 2/3 trial of AZD1222 (ChAdOx1 nCoV-19) in healthy adults. For TCRbeta chain sequencing, PBMC samples were collected from trial participants at day 0 and at day 28 after the second dose. The input for sequencing was peripheral blood, taken 28 days after the second AZD1222 dose. The origin of this receptor is an adult who received the AZD1222 COVID-19 vaccine.

At the DNA level, the sequence is TGTGCCAGCAGCTTGGGGGGGCTCGGGGGCTACACCTTC. This encodes CASSLGGLGGYTF. The chain is encoded by TRBV5-4 joined to TRBJ1-2; possibly the D gene is TRBD1, per 6 matching bases. At the junction V is shortened by 0 bases and J by 8 bases, with 11 bases in between. From its cysteine to its phenylalanine, the CDR3 spans 13 amino acids. The sequence is cut down to CDR3 DNA, 39 bases in frame from base 1. CDR1 and CDR2, per the germline V gene (reference sequence), are SGHNT and YYREEE.